The 23 T cell receptor beta chains below come from one sample, sequenced in a study of T cells in Graves' hyperthyroidism and ophthalmopathy. The TCR beta CDR3 regions underwent amplification using RNA transcripts as the source. RT-PCR in the first round (using the HTBI primer set) targeted the TCR CDR3. TCRdb re-derived calls from the multiplex PCR reads in MiXCR, one entry per CDR3 protein. The repertoire holds around 240,000 distinct CDR3 sequences, about 14% seen once, with 10% to 15% in the top ten. The sample comprised blood. Every receptor here comes from a woman aged 35 to 49 with Graves' hyperthyroidism that later progressed to Graves' ophthalmopathy.

This clonotype was seen repeatedly, ten times or more. This chain connects TRBV9 to TRBJ2-3; 10 bases line up with TRBD2. V was clipped by 0 bases and J by 4 bases; unmatched bases: 5. Germline V gene sequence: CDR1 SGDLS, CDR2 YYNGEE. The CDR3 has 16 residues. The CDR3, as DNA: TGTGCCAGCAGCGTAGACATAGCGGGAGGTGCAGATACGCAGTATTTT. This codes for CASSVDIAGGADTQYF.

This clonotype was counted many times. The V and J genes are TRBV14 and TRBJ2-1; 8 positions match TRBD2. The germline V gene has CDR1 SGHDN and CDR2 FVKESK. The length of the CDR3 is 15 residues. Losses at the gene ends were 1 base for V and 4 bases for J; bases not matched to a gene: 3. DNA of the CDR3: TGTGCCAGCAGCCAAGGTCTAGCGGGTTACAATGAGCAGTTCTTC. Translating gives CASSQGLAGYNEQFF. Full variable domain (missing parts from reference TRBV14 and TRBJ2-1): EAGVTQFPSHSVIEKGQTVTLRCDPISGHDNLYWYRRVMGKEIKFLLHFVKESKQDESGMPNNRFLAERTGGTYSTLKVQPAELEDSGVYFCASSQGLAGYNEQFFGPGTRLTVL.

This clonotype was counted ten times or more. The chain links TRBV9 to TRBJ1-4; TRBD1 aligns across 8 bases. With 4 bases clipped from V and 4 bases from J, the junction kept 9 bases outside the gene matches. The CDR3 is 16 residues long. The germline gives CDR1 SGDLS, CDR2 YYNGEE. The CDR3 sequence: CASSSGQAPINEKLFF. DNA of the CDR3: TGTGCCAGCAGCTCGGGACAGGCACCAATTAATGAAAAACTGTTTTTT. The entire variable domain, with the rest obtained from reference TRBV9 and TRBJ1-4, is as follows: DSGVTQTPKHLITATGQRVTLRCSPRSGDLSVYWYQQSLDQGLQFLIQYYNGEERAKGNILERFSAQQFPDLHSELNLSSLELGDSALYFCASSSGQAPINEKLFFGSGTQLSVL.

This clonotype was recorded at least ten times. The rearrangement joins TRBV28 to TRBJ2-1; D may match TRBD1 or TRBD2 (7 bases each). Deletions cut 1 base from V and 9 bases from J, with 22 bases between. The CDR3 has 17 residues. Germline V gene data show CDR1 as MDHEN and CDR2 as SYDVKM. CDR3 nucleotides: TGTGCCAGCAGTTTATACAGGGGAAGCGGGAAGGCCTTTGAGCAGTTCTTC. Amino acid sequence: CASSLYRGSGKAFEQFF.

This clonotype has at least ten counts. This chain connects TRBV28 to TRBJ2-2, with TRBD2 as a possible D gene (7 bases). The V end was cut by 7 bases, the J end by 0 bases, with 15 bases between. The CDR3 is 16 amino acids. The germline V gene has CDR1 MDHEN and CDR2 SYDVKM. The CDR3, as DNA: TGTGCCAGCACCATTGGGGGGGCGACGAACACCGGGGAGCTGTTTTTT. This translates into CASTIGGATNTGELFF.

The table lists this clonotype with many counts. This sequence joins TRBV28 and TRBJ1-6; 7 bases fit TRBD1. The CDR3 totals 19 residues. Looked up from germline, CDR1 is MDHEN and CDR2 is SYDVKM. V dropped 4 bases and J dropped 3; count of bases not matched to a gene: 15. CDR3 DNA sequence: TGTGCCAGCAGTTCCACTCAAGGAAATAGACAGGGCTATAATTCACCCCTCCACTTT. Translation gives CASSSTQGNRQGYNSPLHF.

Many counts were recorded for this clonotype. The gene calls are TRBV4-1 and TRBJ1-3; D not certain. CDR3 length equals 17 residues. The V gene lost 1 base and the J gene lost 3 bases, with 16 bases spanning the gap. Germline CDR1 is MGHRA and CDR2 is YSYEKL. CDR3 loop: CASSQGPPGSNGNTIYF. The CDR3 bases are TGCGCCAGCAGCCAAGGCCCCCCGGGAAGTAATGGAAACACCATATATTTT.

The sample holds many counts of this clonotype. The V call is TRBV11-2, the J call TRBJ2-3, with TRBD2 matching over 12 bases. In germline, CDR1 is SGHAT, CDR2 FQNNGV. Germline trimming cut 2 bases from V and 7 bases from J; bases unmatched to any gene: 4. This CDR3 has 15 residues. The CDR3 DNA reads TGTGCCAGCAGCTTACTAGCGGGAGGGATAAATACGCAGTATTTT. Translating it yields CASSLLAGGINTQYF.

Ten or more counts support this clonotype. This rearrangement joins TRBV2 to TRBJ2-2; D is possibly TRBD2 (6 bases). V was shortened by 6 bases and J by 5 bases, with 16 bases between the two germline ends. The germline CDR1 and CDR2 sequences are SNHLY and FYNNEI. The CDR3 is made up of 15 amino acids. CDR3 in amino acids: CASRGRIAGTGELFF. CDR3 bases: TGTGCCAGCAGAGGGAGGATAGCAGGGACCGGGGAGCTGTTTTTT.

Many counts were recorded for this clonotype. The rearrangement uses TRBV27 and TRBJ2-7; TRBD2 is a possible D gene (6 bases). CDR3 size: 14 residues. CDR1 and CDR2 (germline): MNHEY, SMNVEV (reference sequence). Trimming left V 3 bases short and J 3 bases short, with 12 bases between. The CDR3 region is CASSFIGEVYEQYF. The CDR3 DNA sequence: TGTGCCAGCAGTTTCATCGGGGAGGTCTACGAGCAGTACTTC.

This clonotype was observed many times. The rearrangement joins TRBV28 to TRBJ2-1; possible D gene TRBD2, 6 bases. The CDR3 is 12 residues long. Trimming pared 9 bases from V and 8 bases from J, leaving 14 bases between. From germline, CDR1 is MDHEN and CDR2 SYDVKM. CDR3 sequence (DNA): TGTGCCAGTTGCGGGCAGCGGGATGAGCAGTTCTTC. Amino acids: CASCGQRDEQFF. Complete variable domain (other parts from reference TRBV28 and TRBJ2-1): DVKVTQSSRYLVKRTGEKVFLECVQDMDHENMFWYRQDPGLGLRLIYFSYDVKMKEKGDIPEGYSVSREKKERFSLILESASTNQTSMYLCASCGQRDEQFFGPGTRLTVL.

Many counts were recorded for this clonotype. This chain uses TRBV28 with TRBJ1-1; D not certain. This CDR3 has 12 residues. V gave up 6 bases and J gave up 5 bases, with 10 bases separating them. The germline CDR1 and CDR2 sequences are MDHEN and SYDVKM. This CDR3 is CASRPTVTEAFF. DNA for the CDR3: TGTGCCAGCAGGCCCACTGTGACTGAAGCTTTCTTT.

This clonotype has a count of ten or more. The chain links TRBV7-2 to TRBJ2-3; weak D call: TRBD2 (6 bases). Germline CDR1 reads SGHTA; CDR2 reads FQGNSA. The CDR3 spans 17 residues. Trimming cost V 3 bases and J 6 bases, with 22 bases left between them. CDR3: CASSLSSTRGAGDTQYF. CDR3 DNA: TGTGCCAGCAGCTTGAGCTCGACTAGGGGTGCGGGGGATACGCAGTATTTT.

There are many counts of this clonotype. Without the conserved terminal phenylalanine or tryptophan, this CDR3 likely stems from a read error. This chain uses TRBV11-2 with TRBJ2-3; 7 nucleotides line up with TRBD2. The V segment lost 4 bases and the J segment 2 bases; nucleotides outside the gene matches: 9. CDR1 is SGHAT and CDR2 is FQNNGV in the germline V gene. The CDR3 spans 16 residues. The CDR3 reads CASSYIAGGLTDTQYS. As DNA, the CDR3 is TGTGCCAGCAGCTACATAGCGGGCGGCCTCACAGATACGCAGTATTCT.

About this clonotype itself: Being one base from a much bigger clone, this may be a read error. The chain combines TRBV30 with TRBJ1-4, with 10 positions matching TRBD1. The CDR3 consists of 13 residues. The germline V gene has CDR1 GTSNPN and CDR2 SVGIG (reference sequence). The V segment lost 4 bases and the J segment 7 bases; nucleotides outside the gene matches: 3. In DNA, the CDR3 is TGTGCCTGGACAGGACAGGGGGGTGAAAAACTGTTTTTT. This sequence encodes CAWTGQGGEKLFF.

This clonotype was detected many times. The gene calls are TRBV28 and TRBJ2-7; TRBD2 matches 7 bases. Germline CDR1 and CDR2: MDHEN and SYDVKM. CDR3 length: 13 residues. V gave up 5 bases and J gave up 7 bases; unmatched junction bases: 8. This CDR3 reads CASSGGVIREQYF. CDR3 sequence (DNA): TGTGCCAGCAGTGGGGGGGTAATAAGGGAGCAGTACTTC.

There are many counts of this clonotype. V and J are TRBV3-1 and TRBJ1-1; D is unclear. This CDR3 has 13 residues. The germline CDR1 and CDR2 sequences are LGHDT and YNNKEL (reference sequence). Trimming left V 4 bases short and J 3 bases short, with 9 bases between. This CDR3 is CASSRQWDTEAFF. The DNA of the CDR3 is TGTGCCAGCAGCCGCCAATGGGACACTGAAGCTTTCTTT.

This clonotype was recorded only once. V gene TRBV29-1 combines with J gene TRBJ2-1; 9 bases map to TRBD1. The CDR3 consists of 16 residues. V shed 1 base, J shed 5 bases, and the junction held 9 bases outside the gene matches. The V gene's germline CDR1 is SQVTM and CDR2 ANQGSEA. DNA of the CDR3: TGCAGCGTTGAAGCCACGATCGGGACAGGGCACAATGAGCAGTTCTTC. Protein: CSVEATIGTGHNEQFF.

As for this clonotype: A much larger clone differs by one base, so this may be a read error. This chain uses TRBV6-6 with TRBJ2-1, with a weak D call TRBD2 (5 bases). V lost 0 bases and J 4 bases, leaving 13 bases between the germline ends. The germline V gene has CDR1 MNHNY and CDR2 SVGAGI (reference sequence). The CDR3 sequence is 16 residues long. The CDR3 sequence is CASSYSAERAYNEQFF. The DNA for the CDR3 is TGTGCCAGCAGTTACTCGGCAGAGAGGGCTTACAATGAGCAGTTCTTC.

This clonotype was seen a handful of times. The rearrangement links TRBV20-1 to TRBJ1-1; TRBD1 matches 10 bases. This CDR3 is built from 14 residues. V was clipped by 1 base and J by 3 bases; unmatched bases: 2. Germline values: CDR1 DFQATT, CDR2 SNEGSKA (reference sequence). This chain's CDR3 is CSARGGTGDTEAFF. CDR3 nucleotide sequence: TGCAGTGCTAGAGGGGGGACAGGGGACACTGAAGCTTTCTTT.

This clonotype was counted at least ten times. The chain couples TRBV11-2 to TRBJ2-1; TRBD2 matches 7 bases. Looked up from germline, CDR1 is SGHAT and CDR2 is FQNNGV. J was trimmed by 2 bases and V by 5 bases; bases with no gene match: 12. This CDR3 region has 17 residues. The CDR3 loop is CASSPAGLRGAYNEQFF. In DNA, the CDR3 is TGTGCCAGCAGCCCCGCCGGGTTACGGGGGGCCTACAATGAGCAGTTCTTC. The entire variable domain, with the rest obtained from reference TRBV11-2 and TRBJ2-1, is as follows: EAGVAQSPRYKIIEKRQSVAFWCNPISGHATLYWYQQILGQGPKLLIQFQNNGVVDDSQLPKDRFSAERLKGVDSTLKIQPAKLEDSAVYLCASSPAGLRGAYNEQFFGPGTRLTVL.

Many counts were recorded for this clonotype. The V gene is TRBV28, the J gene TRBJ2-3; TRBD1 matches 10 bases. This CDR3 spans 19 amino acids. After removal of 4 bases from V and 3 bases from J, the junction contained 16 bases not matched to a gene. CDR1 and CDR2 (germline): MDHEN, SYDVKM. The CDR3 DNA reads as TGTGCCAGCAGTTCACTAACCCCCACGACAGGGGGCGCGACAGATACGCAGTATTTT. This encodes CASSSLTPTTGGATDTQYF.

The sample holds many counts of this clonotype. This sequence joins TRBV11-3 and TRBJ2-1, with D tentatively TRBD2 (6 bases). Germline V lookup: CDR1 SGHNT, CDR2 YENEEA. Trimming cost V 5 bases and J 4 bases, with 15 bases left between them. This CDR3 region has 15 residues. The CDR3 is CASSPGGPGYNEQFF. Written as DNA, the CDR3 is TGTGCCAGCAGCCCCGGAGGGCCCGGTTACAATGAGCAGTTCTTC.